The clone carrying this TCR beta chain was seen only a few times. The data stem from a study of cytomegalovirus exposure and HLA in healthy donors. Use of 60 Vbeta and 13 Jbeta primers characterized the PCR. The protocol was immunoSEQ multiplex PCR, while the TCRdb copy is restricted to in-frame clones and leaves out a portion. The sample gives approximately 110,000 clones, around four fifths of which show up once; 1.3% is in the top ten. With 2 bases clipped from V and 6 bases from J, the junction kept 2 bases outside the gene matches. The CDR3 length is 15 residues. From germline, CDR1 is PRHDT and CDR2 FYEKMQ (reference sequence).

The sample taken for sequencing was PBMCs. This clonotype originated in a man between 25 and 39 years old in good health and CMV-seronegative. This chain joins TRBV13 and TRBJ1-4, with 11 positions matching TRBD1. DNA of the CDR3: TGTGCCAGCAGCTTATGGACAGGGGGCTATGAAAAACTGTTTTTT. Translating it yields CASSLWTGGYEKLFF.